This T cell receptor beta chain derives from a study of T-cell reconstitution after alpha-beta-depleted transplantation in children. Germline loops: CDR1 SGHVS, CDR2 FNYEAQ. V lost 1 base and J lost 6; bases outside the gene matches: 7. The CDR3 loop spans 16 amino acids. On this clonotype: Its antigen is not known.

General study results and limits: Surviving recipient T cells and thymic progenitors accounted for the high day-60 TCRbeta diversity observed in some patients. It was reported that alpha-beta T cells came from several hundred expanded graft clones (about two months after transplant).

The authors prepared the TCRbeta library with unique molecular identifiers. Each CDR3 protein is one row after TCRdb ran MiXCR on the PCR reads. The repertoire holds approximately 800,000 distinct CDR3 sequences, with around 15% as singletons. The starting material was PBMCs, mostly from graft donor cells, obtained 360 days after TCRalphabeta/CD19-depleted stem cell transplant. This chain links TRBV7-6 with TRBJ1-5, with 9 bases identical to TRBD1. The source is a male patient aged 10 to 17 who had a stem cell transplant for acute lymphoblastic leukemia, so the T cells may come from the graft donor. The CDR3 nucleotides read TGTGCCAGCAGCTTAGGGACAGGGGAGCTCGCTCAGCCCCAGCATTTT. This sequence encodes CASSLGTGELAQPQHF.